The 11 T cell receptor beta chains reported below all come from one sample, sequenced in a study of spatial heterogeneity in lung cancer. Time point denoted: sample taken at primary tumor resection. Sequencing of whole RNA from tumor, nontumor lung or frozen PBMC involved no sorting. One entry per CDR3 protein results from TCRdb running MiXCR on the 5' RACE reads. This table holds around 23,000 distinct CDR3 sequences, 3.5% to 5.5% found once. The sequencing here drew on PBMCs, taken at surgery. The receptors stem from a male donor with early-stage non-small cell lung cancer.

At least ten counts were recorded for this clonotype. The rearrangement uses TRBV20-1 and TRBJ2-5, with D maybe TRBD2 (6 bases). This CDR3 comprises 15 residues. From germline, CDR1 is DFQATT and CDR2 SNEGSKA (reference sequence). Trimming stripped 2 bases from V and 3 bases from J, with 16 bases between. As DNA, the CDR3 is TGCAGTGCTAGAAACCGTGTCTGGGAGGAAGAGACCCAGTACTTC. It encodes CSARNRVWEEETQYF.

This clonotype was seen repeatedly, ten times or more. The genes are TRBV27 and TRBJ2-5, with D maybe TRBD1 (5 bases). The CDR3 is 15 residues long. Germline V CDR1 and CDR2: MNHEY, SMNVEV (reference sequence). Trimming cost V 5 bases and J 1 base, with 14 bases left between them. DNA of the CDR3: TGTGCCAGCAGTAGAAGGCAGGGCCCCCAAGAGACCCAGTACTTC. This codes for CASSRRQGPQETQYF.

Many counts were recorded for this clonotype. The chain has TRBV15 and TRBJ1-2; D uncertain. Trimming stripped 0 bases from V and 5 bases from J, with 13 bases between. The CDR3 extends over 15 amino acids. Germline V lookup: CDR1 LNHNV, CDR2 YYDKDF (reference sequence). CDR3: CATSRDSGGIYGYTF. Written as DNA, the CDR3 is TGTGCCACCAGCAGAGATTCTGGCGGGATTTATGGCTACACCTTC.

Many counts were recorded for this clonotype. In DNA, the CDR3 is TGTGCCAGCAGCCAAGACTACGAGCAGTACTTC. It encodes CASSQDYEQYF. The chain joins TRBV3-1 to TRBJ2-7; D gene uncertain. V lost 0 bases to trimming and J lost 3 bases, with 0 bases between them. The CDR3 consists of 11 residues. Germline CDR1 LGHDT, CDR2 YNNKEL (reference sequence).

The table lists this clonotype with a few counts. The rearrangement uses TRBV24-1 and TRBJ2-3; the match to TRBD2 covers 9 bases. The germline gives CDR1 KGHDR, CDR2 SFDVKD. The CDR3 extends over 16 amino acids. Trimming took 3 bases from V and 2 from J; bases not matched to a gene: 5. The CDR3 DNA sequence: TGTGCCACCAGTGATCGTCTAGCGGGGTACACAGATACGCAGTATTTT. Encoded protein: CATSDRLAGYTDTQYF.

Many counts were recorded for this clonotype. V is TRBV7-9 and J is TRBJ2-5; D is perhaps TRBD1 or TRBD2 (5 bases each). V was pared by 6 bases and J by 5 bases, with 22 bases between. The CDR3 extends over 16 amino acids. CDR1 SEHNR and CDR2 FQNEAQ come from the germline V gene (reference sequence). The CDR3 DNA sequence: TGTGCCAGCAGTCGTTCCCCCGGGGCTAACCGGGAGACCCAGTACTTC. Its protein product is CASSRSPGANRETQYF.

There are many counts of this clonotype. The chain uses TRBV20-1 and TRBJ2-1; 7 bases agree with TRBD2. J lost 5 bases, V lost 0 bases, and 7 bases had no gene match. The CDR3 sequence is 15 residues long. Per the germline V gene, CDR1 is DFQATT and CDR2 is SNEGSKA (reference sequence). For the CDR3, the DNA is TGCAGTGCTAGAGATCGGGGACTACCTGACAATGAGCAGTTCTTC. This gives the protein CSARDRGLPDNEQFF.

This clonotype was counted at least ten times. CDR3 DNA: TGCGCCAGCAGCTTGTTCAGGGAGAACTATGGCTACACCTTC. This codes for CASSLFRENYGYTF. This chain links TRBV5-1 with TRBJ1-2; weak D call: TRBD1 (5 bases). This CDR3 is 14 amino acids long. Germline CDR1 and CDR2: SGHRS and YFSETQ. V shed 1 base and J shed 2 bases, with 9 bases lying between them.

This clonotype was observed at least ten times. The V call is TRBV27, the J call TRBJ2-7; either TRBD1 or TRBD2 may supply D (5 bases each). The CDR3 consists of 12 residues. V was cut by 3 bases and J by 5 bases, with 8 bases left in between. CDR1 and CDR2 (germline): MNHEY, SMNVEV (reference sequence). In nucleotides, the CDR3 is TGTGCCAGCAGTTTGTTGGGGGACGAGCAGTACTTC. Its protein product is CASSLLGDEQYF.

This chain links TRBV14 with TRBJ2-3; 11 nucleotides align to TRBD2. CDR3 size: 19 residues. Germline CDR1 reads SGHDN; CDR2 reads FVKESK. V dropped 0 bases and J dropped 2; count of bases not matched to a gene: 10. In nucleotides, the CDR3 is TGTGCCAGCAGCCAAGATGATGCTAGCGGGAGGATATACACAGATACGCAGTATTTT. This sequence encodes CASSQDDASGRIYTDTQYF. The whole variable domain, remainder taken from reference TRBV14 and TRBJ2-3, is EAGVTQFPSHSVIEKGQTVTLRCDPISGHDNLYWYRRVMGKEIKFLLHFVKESKQDESGMPNNRFLAERTGGTYSTLKVQPAELEDSGVYFCASSQDDASGRIYTDTQYFGPGTRLTVL.

This clonotype was counted ten times or more. The V gene is TRBV12-3 or TRBV12-4, the J gene TRBJ2-1; 14 nucleotides agree with TRBD2. The CDR3 consists of 15 residues. V was pared by 6 bases and J by 8 bases, with 6 bases of the junction left unmatched. The CDR3 coding sequence is TGTGCCAGCAGGCCGGGACTAGCGGGAGTTTATGAGCAGTTCTTC. As protein: CASRPGLAGVYEQFF.